The rows below give T cell receptor beta chains drawn from one sample of a study of blood T cell repertoires in COVID-19. This table comes from immunoSEQ multiplex PCR, and its TCRdb copy is limited to in-frame clones, with some not included. Here the sample spans around 24,000 clones, almost 90% being singletons. What was sequenced was peripheral blood. These receptors originate from a woman aged 55 to 70 with active COVID-19. Each CDR3 is given with its conserved first and last residue. A D gene is named only where the DNA matches it firmly. Clone size is not always given. Where it is, it says once, few, many or a class for expanded clones.

d_call | j_call | clone_size | v_call | cdr3_aa | cdr3_nt
- | TRBJ2-7 | once | TRBV6-5 | CASSYSRPASSYEQYF | TGTGCCAGCAGTTACTCCCGCCCGGCTAGCTCCTACGAGCAGTACTTC
- | TRBJ2-2 | - | TRBV5-6 | CASSLVVGGELFF | TGTGCCAGCAGCTTGGTAGTTGGCGGGGAGCTGTTTTTT
- | TRBJ2-1 | once | TRBV5-4 | CASSSSREQFF | TGTGCCAGCAGCTCCAGCAGGGAGCAGTTCTTC
TRBD2 | TRBJ2-5 | - | TRBV11-3 | CASSFFRPREEETQYF | TGTGCCAGCAGCTTTTTCCGGCCCCGGGAGGAGGAGACCCAGTACTTC
- | TRBJ2-1 | - | TRBV11-3 | CASSLDRGLSEQFF | TGTGCCAGCAGCTTAGATCGAGGACTAAGTGAGCAGTTCTTC
- | TRBJ2-2 | - | TRBV4-2 | CASSQAGGNTGELFF | TGTGCCAGCAGCCAAGCGGGTGGGAACACCGGGGAGCTGTTTTTT
- | TRBJ1-6 | once | TRBV11-3 | CASSSTGDSPLHF | TGTGCCAGCAGCTCCACGGGGGATTCACCCCTCCACTTT
TRBD1 | TRBJ2-2 | once | TRBV19 | CASSKTGGSLYTGELFF | TGTGCCAGTAGTAAAACAGGGGGCTCTTTGTACACCGGGGAGCTGTTTTTT
- | TRBJ2-3 | - | TRBV3-1/TRBV3-2 | CASSPRVGQGSTDTQYF | TGTGCCAGCAGCCCGCGAGTTGGGCAGGGGAGCACAGATACGCAGTATTTT
- | TRBJ2-1 | - | TRBV3-1/TRBV3-2 | CASSGLSLNEQFF | TGTGCCAGCAGCGGTCTTAGTCTCAATGAGCAGTTCTTC
TRBD2 | TRBJ2-7 | - | TRBV27 | CASSLLGGDTEQYF | TGTGCCAGCAGTTTGCTCGGGGGGGATACCGAGCAGTACTTC
TRBD2 | TRBJ2-2 | - | TRBV5-4 | CASSTGGSTGELFF | TGTGCCAGCAGCACGGGAGGGAGCACCGGGGAGCTGTTTTTT
- | TRBJ2-1 | - | TRBV21-1 | CASSPRGWDRAYNEQFF | TGTGCCAGCAGCCCCCGAGGGTGGGACAGGGCCTACAATGAGCAGTTCTTC
- | TRBJ2-3 | - | TRBV11-2 | CASRALGQYNTDTQYF | TGTGCCAGCAGGGCCTTGGGACAATACAACACAGATACGCAGTATTTT
- | TRBJ1-1 | - | TRBV27 | CASSSQTGNTEAFF | TGTGCCAGCAGTTCCCAGACAGGGAACACTGAAGCTTTCTTT
- | TRBJ1-4 | - | TRBV28 | CASSLEQATNEKLFF | TGTGCCAGCAGTTTAGAACAGGCCACTAATGAAAAACTGTTTTTT
- | TRBJ1-4 | once | TRBV29-1 | CSVVLRGEGNEKLFF | TGCAGCGTTGTTCTGCGGGGTGAGGGTAATGAAAAACTGTTTTTT